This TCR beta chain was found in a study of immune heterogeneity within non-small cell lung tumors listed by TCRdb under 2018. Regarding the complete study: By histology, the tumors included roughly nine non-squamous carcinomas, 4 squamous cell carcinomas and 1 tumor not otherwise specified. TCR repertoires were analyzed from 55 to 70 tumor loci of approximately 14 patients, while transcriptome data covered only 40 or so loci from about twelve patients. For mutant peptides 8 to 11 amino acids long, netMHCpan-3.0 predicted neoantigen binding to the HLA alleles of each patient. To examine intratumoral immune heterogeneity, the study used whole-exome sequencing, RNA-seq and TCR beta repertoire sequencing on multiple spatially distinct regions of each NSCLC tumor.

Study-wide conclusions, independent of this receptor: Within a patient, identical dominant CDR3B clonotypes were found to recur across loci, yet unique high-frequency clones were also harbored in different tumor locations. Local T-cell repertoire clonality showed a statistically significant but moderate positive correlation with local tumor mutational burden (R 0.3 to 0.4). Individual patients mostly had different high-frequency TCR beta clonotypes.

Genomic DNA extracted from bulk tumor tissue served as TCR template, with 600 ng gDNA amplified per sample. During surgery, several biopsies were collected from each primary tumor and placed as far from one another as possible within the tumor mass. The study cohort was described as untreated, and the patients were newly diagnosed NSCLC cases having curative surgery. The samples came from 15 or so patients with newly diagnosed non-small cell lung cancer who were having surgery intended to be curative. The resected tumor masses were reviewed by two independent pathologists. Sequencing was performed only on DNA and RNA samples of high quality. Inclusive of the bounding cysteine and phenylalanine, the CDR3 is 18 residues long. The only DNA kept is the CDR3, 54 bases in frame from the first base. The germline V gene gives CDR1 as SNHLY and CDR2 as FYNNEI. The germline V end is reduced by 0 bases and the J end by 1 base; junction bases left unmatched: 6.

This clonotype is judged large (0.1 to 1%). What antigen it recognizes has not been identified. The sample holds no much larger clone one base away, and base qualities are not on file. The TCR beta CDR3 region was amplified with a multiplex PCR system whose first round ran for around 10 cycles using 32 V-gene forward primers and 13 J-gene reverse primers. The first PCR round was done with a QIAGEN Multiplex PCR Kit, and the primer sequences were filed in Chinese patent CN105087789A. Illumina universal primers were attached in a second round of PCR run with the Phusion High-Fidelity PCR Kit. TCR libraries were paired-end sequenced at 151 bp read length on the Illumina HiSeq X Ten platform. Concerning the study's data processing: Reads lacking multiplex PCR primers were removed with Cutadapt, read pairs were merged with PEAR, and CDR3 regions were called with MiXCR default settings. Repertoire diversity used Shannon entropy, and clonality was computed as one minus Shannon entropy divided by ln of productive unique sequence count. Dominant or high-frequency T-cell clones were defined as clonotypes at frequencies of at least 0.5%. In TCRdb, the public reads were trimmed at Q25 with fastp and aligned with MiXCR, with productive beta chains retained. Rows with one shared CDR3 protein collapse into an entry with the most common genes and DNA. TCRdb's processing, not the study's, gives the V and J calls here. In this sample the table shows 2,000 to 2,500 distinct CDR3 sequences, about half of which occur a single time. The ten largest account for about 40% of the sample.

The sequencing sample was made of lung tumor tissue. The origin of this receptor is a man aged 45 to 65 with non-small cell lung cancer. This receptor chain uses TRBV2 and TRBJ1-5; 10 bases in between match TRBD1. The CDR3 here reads CASSEALRTGGSNQPQHF. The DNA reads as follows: TGTGCCAGCAGTGAAGCGCTTCGGACAGGGGGAAGCAATCAGCCCCAGCATTTT.